This record concerns one T cell receptor (beta chain) sequence. What it binds is unknown. The data were taken from a study of CD4+ T cells in melanoma. Method: immunoSEQ multiplex PCR; TCRdb's copy keeps in-frame clones and lacks some. The table records roughly 15,000 clones, approximately 70% of them present only once. In germline, CDR1 is SNHLY, CDR2 FYNNEI. This CDR3 contains 15 residues. Trimming removed 7 bases at V and 1 base at J, with 17 bases between. Findings and caveats of the study: Neoantigen-specific CD4+ T cells in melanoma reportedly had diverse differentiation states. CD8+ T cell, macrophage and B cell function reportedly correlated with neoantigen-specific CD4+ T cells.

The chain has TRBV2 and TRBJ2-7; the D call may be TRBD1 or TRBD2 (5 bases each). The sequence derives from a human donor with melanoma. Material for sequencing was cells from a culture (not recorded whether cultured in vitro). The DNA for the CDR3 is TGTGCCAGCAATACCAGGGACCTCACATCCTACGAGCAGTACTTC. Translated, it gives CASNTRDLTSYEQYF.